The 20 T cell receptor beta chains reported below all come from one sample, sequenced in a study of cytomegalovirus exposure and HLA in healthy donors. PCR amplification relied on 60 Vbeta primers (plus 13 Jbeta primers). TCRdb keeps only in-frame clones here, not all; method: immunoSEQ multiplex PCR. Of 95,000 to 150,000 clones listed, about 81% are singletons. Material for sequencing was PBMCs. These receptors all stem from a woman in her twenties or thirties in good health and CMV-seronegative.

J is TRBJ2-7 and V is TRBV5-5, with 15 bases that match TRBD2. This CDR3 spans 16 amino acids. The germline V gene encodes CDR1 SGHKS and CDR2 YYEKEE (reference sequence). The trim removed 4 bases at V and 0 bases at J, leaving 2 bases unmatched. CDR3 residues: CASSRTSGGASYEQYF. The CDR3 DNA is TGTGCCAGCAGCCGGACTAGCGGGGGGGCCTCCTACGAGCAGTACTTC.

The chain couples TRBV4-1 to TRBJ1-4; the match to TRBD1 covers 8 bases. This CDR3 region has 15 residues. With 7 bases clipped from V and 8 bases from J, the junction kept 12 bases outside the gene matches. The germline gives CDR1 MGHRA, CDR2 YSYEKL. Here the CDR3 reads CASNFPGTGYEKLFF. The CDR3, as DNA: TGCGCCAGCAATTTCCCGGGGACAGGATACGAAAAACTGTTTTTT.

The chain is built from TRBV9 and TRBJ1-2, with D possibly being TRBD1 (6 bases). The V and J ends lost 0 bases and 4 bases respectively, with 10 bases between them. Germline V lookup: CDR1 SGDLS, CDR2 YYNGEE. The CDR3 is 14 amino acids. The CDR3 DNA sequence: TGTGCCAGCAGCGTAGGGGACATTTCCTATGGCTACACCTTC. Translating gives CASSVGDISYGYTF.

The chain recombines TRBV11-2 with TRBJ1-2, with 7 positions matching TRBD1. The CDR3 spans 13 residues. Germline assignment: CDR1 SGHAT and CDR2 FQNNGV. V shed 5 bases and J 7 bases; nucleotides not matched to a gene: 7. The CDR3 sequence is CASSPGTVVGYTF. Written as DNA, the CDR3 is TGTGCCAGCAGCCCAGGGACAGTTGTTGGCTACACCTTC.

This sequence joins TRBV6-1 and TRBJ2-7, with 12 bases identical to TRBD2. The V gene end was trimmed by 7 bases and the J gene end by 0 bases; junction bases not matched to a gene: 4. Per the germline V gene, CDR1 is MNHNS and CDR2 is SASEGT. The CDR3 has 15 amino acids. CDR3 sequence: CASMRTSGISYEQYF. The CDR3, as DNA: TGTGCCAGCATGAGGACTAGCGGGATCTCCTACGAGCAGTACTTC.

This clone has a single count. The CDR3 loop reads CASSDLLAGGYNEQFF. CDR3 nucleotides: TGTGCCAGCAGTGATCTCCTAGCGGGGGGTTACAATGAGCAGTTCTTC. This chain joins TRBV25-1 and TRBJ2-1; 11 nucleotides line up with TRBD2. The V gene's germline CDR1 is MGHDK and CDR2 SYGVNS. The CDR3 is 16 residues long. V shed 3 bases and J 4 bases; nucleotides not matched to a gene: 5.

CDR3 in DNA: TGCGCCAGCAGCCCGTCAGGGGGCGGGGTTCACCAACCTGGCTACACCTTC. Its protein is CASSPSGGGVHQPGYTF. The chain combines TRBV5-1 with TRBJ1-2; 8 positions agree with TRBD1. V lost 4 bases and J lost 7; bases outside the gene matches: 18. Germline CDR1 SGHRS, CDR2 YFSETQ. CDR3 length: 17 amino acids.

The CDR3 DNA reads TGTGCCAGCAGCTGGGGACTAGCGGGTGGCGGGGAGCTGTTTTTT. Encoded protein: CASSWGLAGGGELFF. The chain uses TRBV5-6 and TRBJ2-2; 12 bases match TRBD2. V was clipped by 3 bases and J by 7 bases; unmatched bases: 4. The CDR3 is 15 amino acids. In germline, CDR1 is SGHDT, CDR2 YYEEEE.

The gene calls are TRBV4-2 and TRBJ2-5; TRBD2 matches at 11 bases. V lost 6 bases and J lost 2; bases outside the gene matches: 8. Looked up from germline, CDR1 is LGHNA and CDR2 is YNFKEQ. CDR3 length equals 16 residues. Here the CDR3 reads CASRPLAGGTQETQYF. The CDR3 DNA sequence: TGTGCCAGCAGGCCGCTAGCGGGGGGAACACAAGAGACCCAGTACTTC.

Written as DNA, the CDR3 is TGTGCCAGCAGTGACACGGCGGGCCGGGATACGCAGTATTTT. Translation gives CASSDTAGRDTQYF. J is TRBJ2-3 and V is TRBV6-1; D possibly corresponds to TRBD2 (5 bases). This CDR3 contains 14 residues. Trimming stripped 3 bases from V and 6 bases from J, with 13 bases between. CDR1 MNHNS and CDR2 SASEGT come from the germline V gene.

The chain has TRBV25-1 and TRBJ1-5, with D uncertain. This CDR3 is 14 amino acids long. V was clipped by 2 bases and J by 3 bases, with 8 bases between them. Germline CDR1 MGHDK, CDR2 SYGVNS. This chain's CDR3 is CASSEPGFNQPQHF. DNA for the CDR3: TGTGCCAGCAGTGAACCAGGATTCAATCAGCCCCAGCATTTT.

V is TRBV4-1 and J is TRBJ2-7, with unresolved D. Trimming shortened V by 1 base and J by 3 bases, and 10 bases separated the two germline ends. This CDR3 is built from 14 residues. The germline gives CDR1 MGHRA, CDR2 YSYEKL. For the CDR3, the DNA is TGCGCCAGCAGCCAAGTGTCCCCCTACTACGAGCAGTACTTC. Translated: CASSQVSPYYEQYF.

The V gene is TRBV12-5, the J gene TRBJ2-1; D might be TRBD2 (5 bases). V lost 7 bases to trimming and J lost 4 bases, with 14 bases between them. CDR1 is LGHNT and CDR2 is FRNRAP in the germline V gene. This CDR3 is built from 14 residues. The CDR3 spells CASAKGLSYNEQFF. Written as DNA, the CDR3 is TGTGCTAGTGCCAAAGGACTGTCGTACAATGAGCAGTTCTTC.

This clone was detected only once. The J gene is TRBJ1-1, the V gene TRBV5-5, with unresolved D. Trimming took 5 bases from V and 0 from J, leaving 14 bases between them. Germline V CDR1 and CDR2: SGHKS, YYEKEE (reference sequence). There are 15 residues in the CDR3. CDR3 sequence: CASRVSGGMNTEAFF. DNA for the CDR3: TGTGCCAGCAGGGTATCGGGAGGCATGAACACTGAAGCTTTCTTT.

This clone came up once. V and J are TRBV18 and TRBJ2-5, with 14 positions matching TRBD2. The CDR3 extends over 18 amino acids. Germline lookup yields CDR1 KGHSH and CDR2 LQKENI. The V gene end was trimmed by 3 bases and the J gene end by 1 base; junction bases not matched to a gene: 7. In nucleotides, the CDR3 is TGTGCCAGCTCACCCCTCTTTGGACTAGCGGGGGGCCAAGAGACCCAGTACTTC. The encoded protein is CASSPLFGLAGGQETQYF.

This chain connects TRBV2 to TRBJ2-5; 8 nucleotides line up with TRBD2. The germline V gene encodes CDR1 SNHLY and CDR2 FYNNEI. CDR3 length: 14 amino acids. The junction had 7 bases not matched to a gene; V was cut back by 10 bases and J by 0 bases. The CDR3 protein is CATEGGGYQETQYF. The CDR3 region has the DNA TGTGCCACCGAGGGCGGGGGGTACCAAGAGACCCAGTACTTC. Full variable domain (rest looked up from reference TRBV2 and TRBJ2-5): EPEVTQTPSHQVTQMGQEVILRCVPISNHLYFYWYRQILGQKVEFLVSFYNNEISEKSEIFDDQFSVERPDGSNFTLKIRSTKLEDSAMYFCATEGGGYQETQYFGPGTRLLVL.

The CDR3 coding sequence is TGTGCCAGCAGTGACCGACAGGGCGTGAACACTGAAGCTTTCTTT. Protein: CASSDRQGVNTEAFF. The chain carries TRBV6-1 and TRBJ1-1; 7 bases fit TRBD1. Trimming took 3 bases from V and 0 from J; bases not matched to a gene: 4. This CDR3 spans 15 amino acids. Germline lookup yields CDR1 MNHNS and CDR2 SASEGT.

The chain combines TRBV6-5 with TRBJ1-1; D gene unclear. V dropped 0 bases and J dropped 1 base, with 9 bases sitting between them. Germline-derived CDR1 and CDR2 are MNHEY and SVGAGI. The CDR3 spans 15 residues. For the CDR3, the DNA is TGTGCCAGCAGTTACTCCCGAGCAGGGAACACTGAAGCTTTCTTT. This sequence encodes CASSYSRAGNTEAFF.

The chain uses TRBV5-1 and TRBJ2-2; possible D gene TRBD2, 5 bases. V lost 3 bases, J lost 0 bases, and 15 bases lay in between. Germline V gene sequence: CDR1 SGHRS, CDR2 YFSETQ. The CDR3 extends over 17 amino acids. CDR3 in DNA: TGCGCCAGCAGCTCCTCCGCTAGCTCTCCGAACACCGGGGAGCTGTTTTTT. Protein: CASSSSASSPNTGELFF. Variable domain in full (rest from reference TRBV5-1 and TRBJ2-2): KAGVTQTPRYLIKTRGQQVTLSCSPISGHRSVSWYQQTPGQGLQFLFEYFSETQRNKGNFPGRFSGRQFSNSRSEMNVSTLELGDSALYLCASSSSASSPNTGELFFGEGSRLTVL.

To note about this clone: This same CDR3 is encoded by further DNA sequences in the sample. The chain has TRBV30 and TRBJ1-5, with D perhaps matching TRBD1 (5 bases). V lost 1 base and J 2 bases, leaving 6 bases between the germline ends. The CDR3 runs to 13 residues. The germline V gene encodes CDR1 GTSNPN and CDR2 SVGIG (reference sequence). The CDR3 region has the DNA TGTGCCTGGAGTGGGGGGGGCAATCAGCCCCAGCATTTT. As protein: CAWSGGGNQPQHF.